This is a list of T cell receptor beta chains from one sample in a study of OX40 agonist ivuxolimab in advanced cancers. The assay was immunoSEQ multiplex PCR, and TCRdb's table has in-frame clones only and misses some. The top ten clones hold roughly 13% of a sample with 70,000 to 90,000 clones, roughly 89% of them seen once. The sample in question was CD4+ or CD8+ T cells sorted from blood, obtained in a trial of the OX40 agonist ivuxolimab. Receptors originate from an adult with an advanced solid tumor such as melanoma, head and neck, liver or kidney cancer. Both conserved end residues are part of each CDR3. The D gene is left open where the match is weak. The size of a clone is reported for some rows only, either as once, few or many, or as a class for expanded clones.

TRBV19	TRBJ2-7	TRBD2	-	TGTGCCAGTAGCTTAGCGGGAGCGAACGAGCAGTACTTC	CASSLAGANEQYF
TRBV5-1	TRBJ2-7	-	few	TGCGCCAGCAGCTTGGGGGGCATATCGGACGAGCAGTACTTC	CASSLGGISDEQYF
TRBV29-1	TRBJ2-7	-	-	TGCAGCGTTCTCGTGGGGGCTGCCTACGAGCAGTACTTC	CSVLVGAAYEQYF
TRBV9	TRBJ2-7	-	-	TGTGCCAGCAGCGTAGGTAGCGGTCTAGGCTCCTACGAGCAGTACTTC	CASSVGSGLGSYEQYF
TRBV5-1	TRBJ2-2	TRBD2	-	TGCGCCAGCAGCTCGACTAGCGGCACGAACACCGGGGAGCTGTTTTTT	CASSSTSGTNTGELFF
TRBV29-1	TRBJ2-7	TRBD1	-	TGCAGCGTCCGGGACAGGGGAATGAGCGAGCAGTACTTC	CSVRDRGMSEQYF
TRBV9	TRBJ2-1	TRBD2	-	TGTGCCAGCAGCGTAGGGACTAGCGGGAGTGATGAGCAGTTCTTC	CASSVGTSGSDEQFF
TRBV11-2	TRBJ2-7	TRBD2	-	TGTGCCAGCAGCTTAGAGGGGACTAGCGGCTTGCACGAGCAGTACTTC	CASSLEGTSGLHEQYF
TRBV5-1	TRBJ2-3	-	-	TGCGCCAGCAGCTTGACCCCGGGGCCAGATACGCAGTATTTT	CASSLTPGPDTQYF
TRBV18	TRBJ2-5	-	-	TGTGCCAGCTCACCACAGGCAGCAGGAGAGGAGACCCAGTACTTC	CASSPQAAGEETQYF
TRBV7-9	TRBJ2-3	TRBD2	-	TGTGCAGGAAGGCCAGCGGGAGGGCCTCGGGCAGATACGCAGTATTTT	CAGRPAGGPRADTQYF
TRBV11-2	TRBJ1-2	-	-	TGTGCCAGCAGCCACGTTCAACAGGGAGGAGGGGGCTACACCTTC	CASSHVQQGGGGYTF
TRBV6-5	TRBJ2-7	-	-	TGTGCCAGCAGTGGCAGGGTCCAGGGATGGGACGAGCAGTACTTC	CASSGRVQGWDEQYF
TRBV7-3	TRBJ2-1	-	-	TGTGCCAGCAGCCCGCACTCGGCGAATGAGCAGTTCTTC	CASSPHSANEQFF
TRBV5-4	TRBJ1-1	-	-	TGTGCCAGCAGCCAAGGGATTATGAACACTGAAGCTTTCTTT	CASSQGIMNTEAFF
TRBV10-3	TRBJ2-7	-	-	TGTGCCATCACCGCGACCGGCTCCGAGCAGTACTTC	CAITATGSEQYF
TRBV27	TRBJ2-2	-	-	TGTGCCAGCAGCCAGACCTCCTCCGGGGAGCTGTTTTTT	CASSQTSSGELFF
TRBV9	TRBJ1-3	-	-	TGTGCCAGCAGCGTAGCACAGAACTCTGGAAACACCATATATTTT	CASSVAQNSGNTIYF
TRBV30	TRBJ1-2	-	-	TGTGCCTGGAGCGCAGGGACGGGGTATGGCTACACCTTC	CAWSAGTGYGYTF
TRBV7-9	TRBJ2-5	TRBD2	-	TGTGCCAGCAGCTTCCCTGGACTAGTGGGAGCAGAGGAGACCCAGTACTTC	CASSFPGLVGAEETQYF
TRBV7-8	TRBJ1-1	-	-	TGTGCCAGCAGCTTAGAACGGGCCTTGAACACTGAAGCTTTCTTT	CASSLERALNTEAFF
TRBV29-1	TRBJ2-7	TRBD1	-	TGCAGCGTTCGGCCGGGACAGGGGACCTACGAGCAGTACTTC	CSVRPGQGTYEQYF
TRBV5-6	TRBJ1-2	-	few	TGTGCCAGCAGCCCCGTTGGGCAGTCCTATGGCTACACCTTC	CASSPVGQSYGYTF
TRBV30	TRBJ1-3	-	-	TGTGCCTGGAGTGGCCCTCCGGCCATATATTTT	CAWSGPPAIYF
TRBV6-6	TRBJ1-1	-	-	TGTGCCAGCAGTTACCTGGCCACTGAAGCTTTCTTT	CASSYLATEAFF
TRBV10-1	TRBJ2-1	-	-	TGCGCCAGCAGTTCAGCAGGGAACTACAATGAGCAGTTCTTC	CASSSAGNYNEQFF
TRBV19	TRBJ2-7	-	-	TGTGCCAGTAGTTTGGGGGATCCCTACGAGCAGTACTTC	CASSLGDPYEQYF
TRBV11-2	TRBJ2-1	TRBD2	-	TGTGCCAGCAGCCTCGAAGCGGGAGCCTACAATGAGCAGTTCTTC	CASSLEAGAYNEQFF
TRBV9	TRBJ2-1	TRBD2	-	TGTGCCAGCAGCCCCAGACTAGCGGGGTCGTACAATGAGCAGTTCTTC	CASSPRLAGSYNEQFF
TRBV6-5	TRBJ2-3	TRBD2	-	TGTGCCAGCACCGGAGGACTAGTCGGCACAGATACGCAGTATTTT	CASTGGLVGTDTQYF
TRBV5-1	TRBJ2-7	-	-	TGCGCCAGCAGCCCGGAAGCGGGCCTCCGCTCCTACGAGCAGTACTTC	CASSPEAGLRSYEQYF
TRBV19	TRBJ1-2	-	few	TGTGCCAGTAGTACGACAGTTACTAACTATGGCTACACCTTC	CASSTTVTNYGYTF
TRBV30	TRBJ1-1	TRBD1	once	TGTGCCTGGAGTGGACAGGGTTTCACTGAAGCTTTCTTT	CAWSGQGFTEAFF
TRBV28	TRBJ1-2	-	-	TGTGCCAGCAGAGTACAGAACTATGGCTACACCTTC	CASRVQNYGYTF
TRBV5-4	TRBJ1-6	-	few	TGTGCCAGCAAATCGGGGCTTAATTCACCCCTCCACTTT	CASKSGLNSPLHF
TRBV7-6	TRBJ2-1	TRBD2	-	TGTGCCAGCAGCTTAGGTAGCGGGGTGGCAAATGAGCAGTTCTTC	CASSLGSGVANEQFF
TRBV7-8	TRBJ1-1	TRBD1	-	TGTGCCAGCAGCTTAGCGAGGCCAGGGGGGACTGAAGCTTTCTTT	CASSLARPGGTEAFF
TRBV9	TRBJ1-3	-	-	TGTGCCAGCGGTGCGGGGTACACCATATATTTT	CASGAGYTIYF
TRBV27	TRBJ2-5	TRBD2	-	TGTGCCAGCAGTCCTGGACTAGTCCGAGCCCTAGAGACCCAGTACTTC	CASSPGLVRALETQYF